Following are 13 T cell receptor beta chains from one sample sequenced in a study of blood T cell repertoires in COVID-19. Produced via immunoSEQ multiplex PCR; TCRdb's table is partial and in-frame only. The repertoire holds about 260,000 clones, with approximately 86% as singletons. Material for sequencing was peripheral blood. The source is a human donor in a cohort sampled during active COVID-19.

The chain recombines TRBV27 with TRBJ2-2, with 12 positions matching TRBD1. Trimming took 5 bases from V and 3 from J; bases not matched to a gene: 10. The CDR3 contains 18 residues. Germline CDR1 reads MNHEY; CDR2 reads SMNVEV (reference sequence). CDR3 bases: TGTGCCAGCAGTAACCGGGACAGGGGGCGCCAGGACACCGGGGAGCTGTTTTTT. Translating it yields CASSNRDRGRQDTGELFF.

CDR3 sequence: CSASGSIEQYF. In DNA form, the CDR3 reads TGCAGTGCTAGCGGGAGTATCGAGCAGTACTTC. This chain connects TRBV20-1 to TRBJ2-7, with D tentatively TRBD2 (6 bases). Looked up from germline, CDR1 is DFQATT and CDR2 is SNEGSKA (reference sequence). V shed 3 bases and J shed 6 bases, with 9 bases lying between them. CDR3 length: 11 residues.

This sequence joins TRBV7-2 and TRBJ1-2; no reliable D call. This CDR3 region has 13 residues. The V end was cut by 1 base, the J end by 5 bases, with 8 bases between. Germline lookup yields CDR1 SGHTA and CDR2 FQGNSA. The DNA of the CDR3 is TGTGCCAGCAGCTTAGGGGTACAGTATGGCTACACCTTC. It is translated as CASSLGVQYGYTF.

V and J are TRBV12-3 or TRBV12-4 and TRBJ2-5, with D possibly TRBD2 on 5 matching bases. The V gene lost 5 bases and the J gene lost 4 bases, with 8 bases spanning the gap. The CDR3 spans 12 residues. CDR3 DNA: TGTGCCAGCAGTCCCCGGGGAGAGACCCAGTACTTC. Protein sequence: CASSPRGETQYF.

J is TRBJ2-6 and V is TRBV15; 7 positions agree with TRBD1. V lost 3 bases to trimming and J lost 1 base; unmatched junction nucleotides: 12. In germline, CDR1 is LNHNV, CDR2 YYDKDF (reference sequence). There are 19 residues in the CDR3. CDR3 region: CATSSLTGESLSGANVLTF. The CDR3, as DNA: TGTGCCACCAGCAGCTTAACAGGGGAGTCCTTATCTGGGGCCAACGTCCTGACTTTC.

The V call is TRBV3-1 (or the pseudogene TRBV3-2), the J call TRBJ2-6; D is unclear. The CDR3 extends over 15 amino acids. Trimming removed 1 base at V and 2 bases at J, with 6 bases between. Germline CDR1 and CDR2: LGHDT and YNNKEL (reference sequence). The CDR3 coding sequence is TGTGCCAGCAGCCAAGTCCGGGCTGGGGCCAACGTCCTGACTTTC. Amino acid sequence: CASSQVRAGANVLTF.

The CDR3 DNA reads as TGTGCCAGCAGTCGGGATGATAATTCACCCCTCCACTTT. Protein: CASSRDDNSPLHF. The J gene is TRBJ1-6, the V gene TRBV7-2; D unresolved. CDR1 and CDR2 from the germline V gene are SGHTA and FQGNSA. Trimming pared 6 bases from V and 5 bases from J, leaving 8 bases between. This CDR3 comprises 13 residues.

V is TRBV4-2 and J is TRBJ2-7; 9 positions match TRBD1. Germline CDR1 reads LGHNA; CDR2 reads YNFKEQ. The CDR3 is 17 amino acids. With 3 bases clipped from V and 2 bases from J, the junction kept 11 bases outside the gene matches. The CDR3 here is CASSQYPQGQGPYEQYF. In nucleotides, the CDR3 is TGTGCCAGCAGCCAGTATCCACAGGGACAGGGACCCTACGAGCAGTACTTC.

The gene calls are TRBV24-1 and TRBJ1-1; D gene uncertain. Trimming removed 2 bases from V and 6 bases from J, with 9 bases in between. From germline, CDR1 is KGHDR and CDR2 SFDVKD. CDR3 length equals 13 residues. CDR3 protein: CATSDYEASEAFF. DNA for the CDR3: TGTGCCACCAGTGATTATGAGGCCTCTGAAGCTTTCTTT.

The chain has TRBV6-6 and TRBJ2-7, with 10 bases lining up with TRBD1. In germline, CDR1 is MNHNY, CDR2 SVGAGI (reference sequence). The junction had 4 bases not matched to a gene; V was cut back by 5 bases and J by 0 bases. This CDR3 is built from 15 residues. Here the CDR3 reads CASSGQGVLSYEQYF. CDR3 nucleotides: TGTGCCAGCAGTGGACAGGGGGTTCTCTCCTACGAGCAGTACTTC.

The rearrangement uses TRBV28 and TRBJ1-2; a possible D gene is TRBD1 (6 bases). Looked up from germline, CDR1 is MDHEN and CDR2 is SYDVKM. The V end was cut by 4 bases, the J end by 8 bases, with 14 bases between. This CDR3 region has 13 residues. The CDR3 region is CASSSGDVGGYTF. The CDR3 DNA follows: TGTGCCAGCAGTTCAGGGGACGTGGGCGGCTACACCTTC.

The CDR3 here is CASERNTEAFF. CDR3 nucleotides: TGTGCCAGCGAAAGGAACACTGAAGCTTTCTTT. The chain couples TRBV30 to TRBJ1-1; D gene ambiguous. The CDR3 loop spans 11 amino acids. The V gene's germline CDR1 is GTSNPN and CDR2 SVGIG (reference sequence). V was cut by 8 bases and J by 1 base, with 8 bases left in between.

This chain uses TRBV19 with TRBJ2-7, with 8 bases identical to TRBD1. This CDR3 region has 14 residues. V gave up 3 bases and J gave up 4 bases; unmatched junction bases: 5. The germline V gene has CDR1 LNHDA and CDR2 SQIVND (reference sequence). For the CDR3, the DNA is TGTGCCAGTAGTATGGGGACAGGAAAATACGAGCAGTACTTC. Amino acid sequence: CASSMGTGKYEQYF. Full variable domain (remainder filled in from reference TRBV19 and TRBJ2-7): DGGITQSPKYLFRKEGQNVTLSCEQNLNHDAMYWYRQDPGQGLRLIYYSQIVNDFQKGDIAEGYSVSREKKESFPLTVTSAQKNPTAFYLCASSMGTGKYEQYFGPGTRLTVT.